The following is a T cell receptor (beta chain) sequence with its context. The data stem from a study of T cell changes during pregnancy in multiple sclerosis. The assay was immunoSEQ multiplex PCR, and TCRdb's table has in-frame clones only and misses some. The sample lists about 38,000 clones, 88% occurring once. Germline lookup yields CDR1 SGHAT and CDR2 FQNNGV. V lost 3 bases to trimming and J lost 0 bases; unmatched junction nucleotides: 5. This CDR3 spans 15 amino acids. The sample in question was CD8+ T cells from peripheral blood mononuclear cells, obtained in the third trimester of pregnancy. This chain uses TRBV11-2 with TRBJ2-7, with 7 bases lining up with TRBD2. The receptor was isolated from a female donor with multiple sclerosis, enrolled in a pregnancy study. CDR3 sequence reads: CASSFTAGVSYEQYF. The CDR3 nucleotides read TGTGCCAGCAGCTTTACGGCGGGGGTCTCCTACGAGCAGTACTTC.